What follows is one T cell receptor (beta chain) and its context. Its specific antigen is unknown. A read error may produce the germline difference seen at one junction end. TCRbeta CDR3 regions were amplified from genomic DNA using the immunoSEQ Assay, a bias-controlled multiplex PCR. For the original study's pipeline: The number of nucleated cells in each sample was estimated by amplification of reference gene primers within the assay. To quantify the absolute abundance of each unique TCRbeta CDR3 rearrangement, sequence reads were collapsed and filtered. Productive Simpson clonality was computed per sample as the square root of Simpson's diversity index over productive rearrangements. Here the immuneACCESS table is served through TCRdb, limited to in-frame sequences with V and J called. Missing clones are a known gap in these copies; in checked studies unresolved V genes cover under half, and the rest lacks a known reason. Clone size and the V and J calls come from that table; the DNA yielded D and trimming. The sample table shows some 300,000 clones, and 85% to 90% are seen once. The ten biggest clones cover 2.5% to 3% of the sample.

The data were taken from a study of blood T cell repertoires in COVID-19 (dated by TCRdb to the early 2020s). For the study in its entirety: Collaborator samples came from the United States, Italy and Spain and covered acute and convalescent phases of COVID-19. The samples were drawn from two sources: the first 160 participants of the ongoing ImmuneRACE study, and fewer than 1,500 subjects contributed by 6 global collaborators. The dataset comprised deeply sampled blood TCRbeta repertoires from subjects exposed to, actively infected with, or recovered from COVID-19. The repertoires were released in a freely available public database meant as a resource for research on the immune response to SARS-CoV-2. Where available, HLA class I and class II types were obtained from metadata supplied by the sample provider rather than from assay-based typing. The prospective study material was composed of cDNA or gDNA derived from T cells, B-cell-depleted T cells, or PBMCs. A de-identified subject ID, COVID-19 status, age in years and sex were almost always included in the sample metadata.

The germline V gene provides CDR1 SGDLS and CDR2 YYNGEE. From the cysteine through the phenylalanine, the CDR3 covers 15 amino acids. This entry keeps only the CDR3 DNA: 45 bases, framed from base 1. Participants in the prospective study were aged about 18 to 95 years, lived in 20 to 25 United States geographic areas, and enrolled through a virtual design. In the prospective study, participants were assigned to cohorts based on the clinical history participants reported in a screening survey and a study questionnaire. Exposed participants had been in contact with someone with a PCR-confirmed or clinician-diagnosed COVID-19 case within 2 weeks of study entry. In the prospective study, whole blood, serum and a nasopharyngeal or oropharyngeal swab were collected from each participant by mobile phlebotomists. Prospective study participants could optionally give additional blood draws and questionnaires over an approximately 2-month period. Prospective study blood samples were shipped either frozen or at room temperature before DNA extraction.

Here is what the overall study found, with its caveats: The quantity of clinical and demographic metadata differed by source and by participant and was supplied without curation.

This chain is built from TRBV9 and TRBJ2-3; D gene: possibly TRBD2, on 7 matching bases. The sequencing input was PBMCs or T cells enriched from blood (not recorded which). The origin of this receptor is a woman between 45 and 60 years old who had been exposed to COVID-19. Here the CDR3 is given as CASSEWAGDTNTQYF. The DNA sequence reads TGTGCCAGCAGCGAGTGGGCGGGGGACACAAATACGCAGTATTTT. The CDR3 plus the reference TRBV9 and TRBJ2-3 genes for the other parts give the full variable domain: DSGVTQTPKHLITATGQRVTLRCSPRSGDLSVYWYQQSLDQGLQFLIQYYNGEERAKGNILERFSAQQFPDLHSELNLSSLELGDSALYFCASSEWAGDTNTQYFGPGTRLTVL.